This TCR beta chain comes out of a study of T cells in localized non-small cell lung cancer. The study, taken as a whole, reports: Of the top 100 tumor clones, median approximately 50 were in adjacent lung, 25 to 35 among its top 100. With higher T cell density in blood came longer overall survival. Clonality of T cells reached its maximum in uninvolved adjacent lung, surpassing tumor. Sequencing involved a lone tumor region, leaving heterogeneity possible.

In regard to this clone: Its antigen remains unidentified.

TCRdb's copy holds only in-frame clones and misses some; the assay was immunoSEQ multiplex PCR. This repertoire shows around 20,000 clones, approximately 90% found once; its top ten account for less than 3%. CDR1 is SGHDN, CDR2 FVKESK, per germline. This CDR3 spans 18 amino acids. With 4 bases clipped from V and 0 bases from J, the junction kept 8 bases outside the gene matches. The source was peripheral blood, collected before any cancer treatment. This clonotype was sampled from a woman aged 35 to 70 with stage I lung adenocarcinoma. The V gene is TRBV14, the J gene TRBJ2-6; 8 nucleotides agree with TRBD1. The CDR3, as DNA: TGTGCCAGCAGCCCCCGAGGGACAGGCCTCTCTGGGGCCAACGTCCTGACTTTC. This encodes CASSPRGTGLSGANVLTF.